This T cell receptor (beta chain) emerged from a study of long-term antiretroviral therapy in people with HIV. Study results and caveats: Subsequent to ART, diversity was augmented yet persisted below that of transplant donor controls.

Regarding this clone: Its matching antigen is unknown.

Deletions cut 8 bases from V and 1 base from J, with 14 bases between. CDR1 and CDR2 (germline): LNHDA, SQIVND (reference sequence). The CDR3 sequence is 14 residues long. This was the immunoSEQ v3.0 assay at survey level. The repertoire was sequenced with immunoSEQ multiplex PCR; TCRdb's copy has only in-frame clones and lacks some. The table lists fewer than 30,000 clones, just over 85% of them singletons. The J gene is TRBJ1-1, the V gene TRBV19; no definite D call. Sequences were derived from unsorted PBMCs, sampled around 4.5 years after starting antiretroviral therapy. The receptor was derived from a man between 25 and 39 years old with HIV. The CDR3 sequence is CASYSPIRNTEAFF. The CDR3 DNA reads TGTGCCAGTTACAGCCCTATAAGGAACACTGAAGCTTTCTTT.